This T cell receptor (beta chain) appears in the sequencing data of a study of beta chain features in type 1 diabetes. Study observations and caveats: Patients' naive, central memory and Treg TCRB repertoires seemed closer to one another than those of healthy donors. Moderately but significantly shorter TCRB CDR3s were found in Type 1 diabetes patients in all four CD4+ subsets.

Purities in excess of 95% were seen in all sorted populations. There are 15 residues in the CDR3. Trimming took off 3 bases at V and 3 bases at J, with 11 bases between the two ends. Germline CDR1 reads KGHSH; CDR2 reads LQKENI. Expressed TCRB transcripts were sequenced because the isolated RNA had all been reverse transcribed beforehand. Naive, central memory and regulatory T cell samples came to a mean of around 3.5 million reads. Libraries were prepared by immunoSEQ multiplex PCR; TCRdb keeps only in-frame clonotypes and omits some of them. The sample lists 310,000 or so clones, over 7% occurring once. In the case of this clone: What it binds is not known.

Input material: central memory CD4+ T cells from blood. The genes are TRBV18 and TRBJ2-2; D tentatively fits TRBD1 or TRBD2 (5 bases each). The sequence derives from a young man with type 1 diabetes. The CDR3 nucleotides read TGTGCCAGCTCACCGAGGGGAACGGACACCGGGGAGCTGTTTTTT. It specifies CASSPRGTDTGELFF.